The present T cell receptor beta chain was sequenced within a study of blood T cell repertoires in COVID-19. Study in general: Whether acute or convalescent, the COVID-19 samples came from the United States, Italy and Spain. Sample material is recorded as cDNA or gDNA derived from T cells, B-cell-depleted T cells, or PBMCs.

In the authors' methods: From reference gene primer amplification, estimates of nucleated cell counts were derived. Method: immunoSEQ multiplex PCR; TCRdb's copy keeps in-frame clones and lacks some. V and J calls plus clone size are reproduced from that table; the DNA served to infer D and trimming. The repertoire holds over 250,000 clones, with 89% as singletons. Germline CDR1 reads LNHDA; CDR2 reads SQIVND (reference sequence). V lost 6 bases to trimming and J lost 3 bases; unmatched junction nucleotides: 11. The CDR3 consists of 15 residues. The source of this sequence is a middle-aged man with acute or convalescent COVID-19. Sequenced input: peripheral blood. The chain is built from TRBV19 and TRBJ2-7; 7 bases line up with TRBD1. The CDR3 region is CASSGTASGYYEQYF. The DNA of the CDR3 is TGTGCCAGTAGCGGGACAGCTTCTGGATACTACGAGCAGTACTTC.